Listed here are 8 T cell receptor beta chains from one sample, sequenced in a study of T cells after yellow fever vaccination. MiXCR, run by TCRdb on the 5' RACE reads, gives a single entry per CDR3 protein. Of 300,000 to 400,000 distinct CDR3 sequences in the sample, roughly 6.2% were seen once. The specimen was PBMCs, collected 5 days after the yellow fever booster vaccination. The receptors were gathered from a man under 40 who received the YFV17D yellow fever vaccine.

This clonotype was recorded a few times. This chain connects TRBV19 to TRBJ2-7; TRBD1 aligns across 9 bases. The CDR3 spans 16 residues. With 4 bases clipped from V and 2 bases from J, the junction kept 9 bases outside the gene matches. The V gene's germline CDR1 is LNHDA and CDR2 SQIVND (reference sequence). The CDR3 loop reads CASSRSRDRVTYEQYF. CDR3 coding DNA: TGTGCCAGTAGTAGATCTCGGGACAGGGTTACCTACGAGCAGTACTTC.

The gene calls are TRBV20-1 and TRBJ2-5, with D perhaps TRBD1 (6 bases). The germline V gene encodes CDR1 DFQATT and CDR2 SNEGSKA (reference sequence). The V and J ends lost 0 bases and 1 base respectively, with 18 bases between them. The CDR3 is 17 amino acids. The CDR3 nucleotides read TGCAGTGCTAGAGATCCCTCCGGCAGGGGATTCCAAGAGACCCAGTACTTC. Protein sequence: CSARDPSGRGFQETQYF.

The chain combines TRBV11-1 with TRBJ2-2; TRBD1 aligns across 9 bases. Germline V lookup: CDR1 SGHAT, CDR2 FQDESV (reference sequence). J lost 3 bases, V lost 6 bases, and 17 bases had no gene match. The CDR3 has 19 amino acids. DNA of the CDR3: TGTGCCAGCAGGTCAGCCACAGGGGGCTATAGCCCCCACACCGGGGAGCTGTTTTTT. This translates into CASRSATGGYSPHTGELFF. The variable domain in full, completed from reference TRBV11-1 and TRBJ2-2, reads EAEVAQSPRYKITEKSQAVAFWCDPISGHATLYWYRQILGQGPELLVQFQDESVVDDSQLPKDRFSAERLKGVDSTLKIQPAELGDSAMYLCASRSATGGYSPHTGELFFGEGSRLTVL.

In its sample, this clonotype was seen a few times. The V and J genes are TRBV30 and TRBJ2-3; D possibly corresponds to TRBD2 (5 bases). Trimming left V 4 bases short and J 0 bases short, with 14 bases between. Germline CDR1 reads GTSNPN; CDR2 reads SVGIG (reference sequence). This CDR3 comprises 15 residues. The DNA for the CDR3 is TGTGCCTGGACCCTAGGCGGGTATAGCACAGATACGCAGTATTTT. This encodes CAWTLGGYSTDTQYF.

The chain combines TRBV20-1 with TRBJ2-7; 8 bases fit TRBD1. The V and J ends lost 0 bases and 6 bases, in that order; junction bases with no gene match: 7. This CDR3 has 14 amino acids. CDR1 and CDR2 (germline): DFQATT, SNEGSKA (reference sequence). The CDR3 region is CSARDLDRVAEQYF. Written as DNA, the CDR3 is TGCAGTGCTAGAGATTTGGACAGGGTCGCCGAGCAGTACTTC.

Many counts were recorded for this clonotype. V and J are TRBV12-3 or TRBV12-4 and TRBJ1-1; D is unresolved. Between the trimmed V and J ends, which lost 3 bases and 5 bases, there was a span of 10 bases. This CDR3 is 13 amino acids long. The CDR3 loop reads CASSFGIGTEAFF. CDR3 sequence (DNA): TGTGCCAGCAGTTTTGGTATTGGGACTGAAGCTTTCTTT.

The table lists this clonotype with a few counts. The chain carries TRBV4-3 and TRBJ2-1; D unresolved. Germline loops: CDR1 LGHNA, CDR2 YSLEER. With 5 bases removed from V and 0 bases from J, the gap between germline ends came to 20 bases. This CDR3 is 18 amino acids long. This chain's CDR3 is CASSSIVLVPGSYNEQFF. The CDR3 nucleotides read TGCGCCAGCAGCTCGATCGTCCTAGTTCCCGGCTCCTACAATGAGCAGTTCTTC.

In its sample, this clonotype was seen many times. The CDR3 DNA sequence: TGTGCCTGGACCCCCTTCCCCGACGGGAGCTACAATGAGCAGTTCTTC. Protein: CAWTPFPDGSYNEQFF. The chain recombines TRBV30 with TRBJ2-1, with TRBD2 as a possible D gene (6 bases). Germline CDR1 is GTSNPN and CDR2 is SVGIG (reference sequence). The CDR3 covers 16 residues. V was pared by 4 bases and J by 3 bases, with 19 bases between.